This is a list of T cell receptor beta chains from one sample in a study of T cell changes during pregnancy in multiple sclerosis. Data came from immunoSEQ multiplex PCR; TCRdb stores just in-frame clones and leaves some out. The sample records over 35,000 clones, around nine tenths being singletons. Here the sequenced sample was peripheral blood, taken before pregnancy. The receptors come from a female donor with multiple sclerosis, enrolled in a pregnancy study. The CDR3 runs from the conserved cysteine through the conserved F or W. The listing skips clone size in some rows; elsewhere it reads once, few, many or a size class.

j_call v_call clone_size cdr3_aa
TRBJ1-4 TRBV19 . CASTPGTGVPTNEKLFF
TRBJ2-1 TRBV4-3 . CASSPRAGTGGYNEQFF
TRBJ2-5 TRBV7-9 once CASSLEGAETQYF
TRBJ1-1 TRBV12-5 . CASGLVLGQLPTEAFF
TRBJ2-3 TRBV20-1 . CSAPGVDTQYF
TRBJ2-5 TRBV10-1 . CASSGGTTGGETQYF
TRBJ2-7 TRBV30 . CASGQLYEQYF
TRBJ2-5 TRBV5-1 once CASREGMVRETQYF
TRBJ1-1 TRBV28 . CASHSTGASEAFF
TRBJ1-6 TRBV10-2 . CASSDRSLYNSPLHF